A selection of T cell receptor beta chains follows, all from one sample in a study of cytomegalovirus exposure and HLA in healthy donors. TCRdb's table, derived via immunoSEQ multiplex PCR, lists solely in-frame clones and lacks some. The sample has about 130,000 clones, about 80% seen once. Material for sequencing was PBMCs. Every receptor here comes from a boy aged 2 to 9 in good health and CMV-seronegative. Each CDR3 is given with its conserved first and last residue. D genes are given only for firm matches. A row's size may be missing; if present it is once, few, many or a size class.

V gene	J gene	D gene	clone size	CDR3 protein	CDR3 DNA
TRBV4-2	TRBJ1-1	.	.	CASLSDSSEAFF	TGTGCCAGCCTAAGCGACAGTTCAGAAGCTTTCTTT
TRBV4-3	TRBJ2-2	.	.	CASSQDWGTTGELFF	TGCGCCAGCAGCCAAGATTGGGGGACTACCGGGGAGCTGTTTTTT
TRBV6-6	TRBJ1-2	.	once	CASRRLSDPTGYTF	TGTGCCAGCAGAAGACTTAGCGATCCTACGGGCTACACCTTC
TRBV6-5	TRBJ2-2	.	.	CASSYTQLHTGELFF	TGTGCCAGCAGTTACACACAGTTGCACACCGGGGAGCTGTTTTTT
TRBV6-5	TRBJ2-7	TRBD2	few	CASGRGDAYEQYF	TGTGCCAGCGGACGGGGGGACGCCTACGAGCAGTACTTC
TRBV16	TRBJ2-2	.	.	CASSQSIGELFF	TGTGCCAGCAGCCAATCTATCGGGGAGCTGTTTTTT
TRBV29-1	TRBJ2-5	.	.	CSVNRDIQETQYF	TGCAGCGTAAACCGGGACATCCAAGAGACCCAGTACTTC
TRBV18	TRBJ2-1	TRBD2	.	CASSPLSGGSNEQFF	TGTGCCAGCTCACCACTGTCGGGGGGGTCAAATGAGCAGTTCTTC
TRBV5-8	TRBJ2-3	TRBD1	.	CASSSGQAADTQYF	TGTGCCAGCAGCTCGGGACAGGCCGCAGATACGCAGTATTTT
TRBV19	TRBJ1-1	.	.	CASSMVAGVATTEAFF	TGTGCCAGTAGTATGGTGGCAGGGGTGGCGACCACTGAAGCTTTCTTT
TRBV6-5	TRBJ2-1	.	.	CASSYSFTRNEQFF	TGTGCCAGCAGTTACTCATTTACGAGGAATGAGCAGTTCTTC
TRBV7-2	TRBJ1-2	TRBD1	.	CASSLQGENYGYTF	TGTGCCAGCAGCCTCCAGGGGGAAAACTATGGCTACACCTTC
TRBV7-9	TRBJ2-7	TRBD1	.	CASSPRDREFEQYF	TGTGCCAGCAGCCCCCGGGACAGAGAGTTCGAGCAGTACTTC
TRBV7-9	TRBJ1-5	TRBD1	.	CASSLGGTGNQPQHF	TGTGCCAGCAGCTTAGGGGGGACAGGTAATCAGCCCCAGCATTTT